This TCR beta chain emerged from a study of patients and donors after allogeneic stem cell transplantation. This clonotype was observed a handful of times. This CDR3 is 15 amino acids long. With V trimmed by 5 bases and J by 3 bases, 10 bases remained unmatched. One entry per CDR3 protein results from TCRdb running MiXCR on the RT-PCR reads. The data hold roughly 250,000 distinct CDR3 sequences, with 13% to 15% observed a single time. This TCR was recovered from a human donor who was either an allogeneic HSCT recipient or a stem cell or donor lymphocyte infusion donor (not recorded which). It is not recorded whose cells these are; they may come from a transplant donor. Source material: blood, either unsorted or a sorted T cell fraction (not recorded which). The chain joins TRBV12-3 or TRBV12-4 to TRBJ2-7; the match to TRBD1 covers 7 bases. This chain's CDR3 is CASSALGQSNYEQYF. Written as DNA, the CDR3 is TGTGCCAGCAGTGCACTGGGACAGAGTAACTACGAGCAGTACTTC.